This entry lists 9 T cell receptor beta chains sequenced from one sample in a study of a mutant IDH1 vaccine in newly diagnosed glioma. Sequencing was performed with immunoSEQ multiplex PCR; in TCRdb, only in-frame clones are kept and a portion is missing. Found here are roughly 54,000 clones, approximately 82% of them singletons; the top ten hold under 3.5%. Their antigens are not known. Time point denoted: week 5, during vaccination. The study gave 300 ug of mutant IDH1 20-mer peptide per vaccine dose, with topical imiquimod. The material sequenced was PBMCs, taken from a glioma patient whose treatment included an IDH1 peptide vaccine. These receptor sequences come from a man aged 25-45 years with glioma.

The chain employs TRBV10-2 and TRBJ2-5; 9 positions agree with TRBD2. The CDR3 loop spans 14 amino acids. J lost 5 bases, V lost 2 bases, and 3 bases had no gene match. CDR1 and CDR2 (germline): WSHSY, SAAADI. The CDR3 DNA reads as TGCGCCAGCAGTGAGCTTGGACTAGCGGAGACCCAGTACTTC. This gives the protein CASSELGLAETQYF.

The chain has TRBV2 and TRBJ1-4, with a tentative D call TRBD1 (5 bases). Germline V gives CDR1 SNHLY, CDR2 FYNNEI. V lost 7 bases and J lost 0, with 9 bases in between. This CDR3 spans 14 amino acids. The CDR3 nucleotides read TGTGCCAGCATCCGACAGTCAACTAATGAAAAACTGTTTTTT. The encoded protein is CASIRQSTNEKLFF.

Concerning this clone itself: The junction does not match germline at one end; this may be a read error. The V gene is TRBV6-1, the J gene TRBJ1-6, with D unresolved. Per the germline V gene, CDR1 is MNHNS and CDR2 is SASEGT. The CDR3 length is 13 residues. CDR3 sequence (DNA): TGTGCCAGCAGTGAGTTACTAAATTCACCCCTCCGCTTT. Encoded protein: CASSELLNSPLRF.

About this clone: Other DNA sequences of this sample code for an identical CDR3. The CDR3 nucleotides are TGTGCCAGCAGTTTTGGACAGGGACCCTACAATGAGCAGTTCTTC. This gives the protein CASSFGQGPYNEQFF. The J gene is TRBJ2-1, the V gene TRBV27, with 8 bases identical to TRBD1. The CDR3 consists of 15 residues. Germline V gives CDR1 MNHEY, CDR2 SMNVEV (reference sequence). The trim removed 3 bases at V and 2 bases at J, leaving 3 bases unmatched.

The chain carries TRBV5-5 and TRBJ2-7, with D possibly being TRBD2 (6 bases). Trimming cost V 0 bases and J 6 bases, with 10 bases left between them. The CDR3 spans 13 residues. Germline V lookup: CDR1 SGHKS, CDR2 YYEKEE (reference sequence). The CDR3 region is CASSLAGVGEQYF. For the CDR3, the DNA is TGTGCCAGCAGCTTGGCGGGGGTGGGCGAGCAGTACTTC.

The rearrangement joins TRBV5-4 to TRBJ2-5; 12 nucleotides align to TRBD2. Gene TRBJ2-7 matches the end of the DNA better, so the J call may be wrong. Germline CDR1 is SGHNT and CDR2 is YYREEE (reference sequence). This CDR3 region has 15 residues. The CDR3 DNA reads TGTGCCAGCAGCACCAGACTAGCGGGGGTGGACGAGCAGTACTTC. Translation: CASSTRLAGVDEQYF.

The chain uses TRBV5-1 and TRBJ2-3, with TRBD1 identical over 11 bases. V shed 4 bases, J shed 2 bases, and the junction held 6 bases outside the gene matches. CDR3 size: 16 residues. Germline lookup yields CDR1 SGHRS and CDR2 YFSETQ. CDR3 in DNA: TGCGCCAGCAGCCCGGGGACAGGGGGTGCCACAGATACGCAGTATTTT. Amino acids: CASSPGTGGATDTQYF.

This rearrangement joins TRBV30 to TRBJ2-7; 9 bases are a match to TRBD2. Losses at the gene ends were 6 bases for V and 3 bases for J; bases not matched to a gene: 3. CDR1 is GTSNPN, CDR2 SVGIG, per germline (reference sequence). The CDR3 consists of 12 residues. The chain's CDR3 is CACLAGHYEQYF. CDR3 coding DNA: TGTGCCTGCCTAGCGGGGCACTACGAGCAGTACTTC.

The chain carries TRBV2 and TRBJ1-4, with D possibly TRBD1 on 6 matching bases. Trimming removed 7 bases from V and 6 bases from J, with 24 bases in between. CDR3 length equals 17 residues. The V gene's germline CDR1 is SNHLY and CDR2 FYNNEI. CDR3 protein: CASTITGGFGRDEKLFF. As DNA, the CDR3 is TGTGCCAGCACCATCACGGGGGGCTTTGGCCGGGATGAAAAACTGTTTTTT.